Presented here are 21 T cell receptor beta chains from one specimen sequenced in a study of early stage breast cancer tumors. The repertoire was sequenced with immunoSEQ multiplex PCR; TCRdb's copy has only in-frame clones and lacks some. The sample yields around 78,000 clones, 79% seen once. The specimen sequenced was blood. The receptor source for this set is a person aged 60 to 70 with breast cancer.

The V and J genes are TRBV7-3 and TRBJ1-1; D gene uncertain. CDR1 and CDR2 (germline): SGHTA, FQGTGA. With 5 bases removed from V and 1 base from J, the gap between germline ends came to 8 bases. The CDR3 loop spans 13 amino acids. The CDR3 DNA reads TGTGCCAGCAGCCTTACGGGGAACACTGAAGCTTTCTTT. Its translation is CASSLTGNTEAFF. The full variable domain, its missing parts supplied by reference TRBV7-3 and TRBJ1-1, is GAGVSQTPSNKVTEKGKYVELRCDPISGHTALYWYRQSLGQGPEFLIYFQGTGAADDSGLPNDRFFAVRPEGSVSTLKIQRTERGDSAVYLCASSLTGNTEAFFGQGTRLTVV.

This sequence joins TRBV5-1 and TRBJ2-2, with 7 bases that match TRBD1. J gave up 4 bases and V 0 bases, and 6 bases lay outside the gene matches. The CDR3 contains 16 residues. CDR1 is SGHRS, CDR2 YFSETQ, per germline. The CDR3 sequence: CASSLETGLPTGELFF. CDR3 DNA sequence: TGCGCCAGCAGCTTGGAGACAGGGTTACCCACCGGGGAGCTGTTTTTT.

This chain connects TRBV4-2 to TRBJ1-2; no clear D. V gave up 1 base and J gave up 6 bases, with 15 bases separating them. Germline V lookup: CDR1 LGHNA, CDR2 YNFKEQ. The CDR3 extends over 15 amino acids. The CDR3 spells CASSQVRAGRNGYTF. CDR3 in DNA: TGTGCCAGCAGCCAAGTCCGGGCGGGGAGAAATGGCTACACCTTC.

This sequence joins TRBV4-1 and TRBJ2-1; D gene unclear. Looked up from germline, CDR1 is MGHRA and CDR2 is YSYEKL. The V gene lost 1 base and the J gene lost 8 bases, with 21 bases spanning the gap. CDR3 length equals 17 residues. The CDR3 spells CASSQGYERPSEDEQFF. The CDR3 DNA is TGCGCCAGCAGCCAAGGCTACGAGCGTCCCAGCGAGGATGAGCAGTTCTTC.

The V call is TRBV19, the J call TRBJ2-7; tentatively, D is TRBD2 (7 bases). The CDR3 consists of 13 residues. Germline assignment: CDR1 LNHDA and CDR2 SQIVND (reference sequence). V gave up 7 bases and J gave up 6 bases, with 16 bases separating them. The CDR3 bases are TGTGCCAGTATTTCACCGGGGGGCGGCGAGCAGTACTTC. Amino acid sequence: CASISPGGGEQYF.

The table lists this clone with a few counts. This chain uses TRBV10-1 with TRBJ2-2; 8 nucleotides match TRBD2. Germline V gene data show CDR1 as WNHNN and CDR2 as SYGVQD (reference sequence). The CDR3 sequence is 17 residues long. The J segment lost 2 bases and the V segment lost 2 bases, leaving 7 bases of the junction unmatched. The CDR3 reads CASSEPGLALNTGELFF. The CDR3, as DNA: TGCGCCAGCAGTGAGCCCGGACTAGCCCTAAACACCGGGGAGCTGTTTTTT.

This chain connects TRBV5-4 to TRBJ2-3; 10 nucleotides agree with TRBD1. The CDR3 contains 15 residues. V dropped 0 bases and J dropped 6; count of bases not matched to a gene: 4. Germline V CDR1 and CDR2: SGHNT, YYREEE (reference sequence). CDR3 residues: CASSLEGTGADTQYF. CDR3 nucleotides: TGTGCCAGCAGCTTGGAGGGGACAGGGGCCGATACGCAGTATTTT.

The chain has TRBV5-1 and TRBJ2-1; 10 bases fit TRBD2. CDR3 size: 15 residues. V trimming: 0 bases; J trimming: 8 bases; junction bases outside the gene matches: 5. Germline V gene sequence: CDR1 SGHRS, CDR2 YFSETQ. The CDR3 DNA reads as TGCGCCAGCAGCTTGGTAGCGGGAGGTATTGATGAGCAGTTCTTC. Amino acid sequence: CASSLVAGGIDEQFF.

The chain is built from TRBV9 and TRBJ2-3; D is possibly TRBD1 (6 bases). With 0 bases removed from V and 3 bases from J, the gap between germline ends came to 14 bases. From germline, CDR1 is SGDLS and CDR2 YYNGEE. The CDR3 totals 16 residues. CDR3 DNA sequence: TGTGCCAGCAGCGTAGGCGCGTGGGGGCTTACAGATACGCAGTATTTT. Translated, it gives CASSVGAWGLTDTQYF.

This chain uses TRBV28 with TRBJ1-5, with D possibly TRBD1 on 5 matching bases. The V end was cut by 6 bases, the J end by 2 bases, with 17 bases between. The CDR3 consists of 16 residues. Germline CDR1 MDHEN, CDR2 SYDVKM. The CDR3 loop reads CASSPLGAGGNQPQHF. The CDR3 DNA is TGTGCCAGCAGCCCGCTCGGGGCAGGTGGCAATCAGCCCCAGCATTTT.

The rearrangement joins TRBV28 to TRBJ2-2; 8 positions match TRBD1. Germline trimming cut 4 bases from V and 9 bases from J; bases unmatched to any gene: 4. Germline V gene sequence: CDR1 MDHEN, CDR2 SYDVKM. CDR3 length: 13 residues. The CDR3 DNA is TGTGCCAGCAGTTCCCAGGGGGCCAGGGAGCTGTTTTTT. It encodes CASSSQGARELFF.

The rearrangement links TRBV6-6 to TRBJ2-1; 7 nucleotides align to TRBD2. The germline V gene encodes CDR1 MNHNY and CDR2 SVGAGI (reference sequence). With V trimmed by 6 bases and J by 6 bases, 11 bases remained unmatched. This CDR3 comprises 15 residues. The CDR3 nucleotides read TGTGCCAGCAGACCCTCTAGCGGAGAGATCAATGAGCAGTTCTTC. It translates to CASRPSSGEINEQFF.

This rearrangement joins TRBV28 to TRBJ2-5, with D unclear. The germline CDR1 and CDR2 sequences are MDHEN and SYDVKM. The CDR3 totals 14 residues. Trimming cost V 3 bases and J 3 bases, with 11 bases left between them. Written as DNA, the CDR3 is TGTGCCAGCAGTTTGACCCAGCGTAAAGAGACCCAGTACTTC. Translating it yields CASSLTQRKETQYF.

The gene calls are TRBV5-5 and TRBJ2-3; the D gene is possibly TRBD1 (5 bases). The CDR3 is 16 amino acids. The V end lost 1 base, the J end lost 0 bases, and 12 bases lay between the germline ends. Germline V lookup: CDR1 SGHKS, CDR2 YYEKEE (reference sequence). The CDR3 coding sequence is TGTGCCAGCAGCTTGTGGGAAGGGGCAAGCACAGATACGCAGTATTTT. It yields the protein CASSLWEGASTDTQYF.

This clone was found a few times. The chain couples TRBV10-3 to TRBJ2-7; D is perhaps TRBD2 (6 bases). This CDR3 has 16 residues. V was trimmed by 3 bases and J by 0 bases, leaving 15 bases between them. Germline V lookup: CDR1 ENHRY, CDR2 SYGVKD. CDR3: CAISDSAGGSSYEQYF. In DNA form, the CDR3 reads TGTGCCATCAGTGATTCAGCGGGTGGAAGCTCCTACGAGCAGTACTTC.

V gene TRBV5-8 combines with J gene TRBJ2-1; D not resolved. V shed 5 bases and J shed 7 bases, with 13 bases lying between them. Looked up from germline, CDR1 is SGHTS and CDR2 is YDEGEE. The CDR3 consists of 13 residues. DNA of the CDR3: TGTGCCAGCAGTCCTCTCCTTGCGAATGAGCAGTTCTTC. Translated, it gives CASSPLLANEQFF.

The V gene is TRBV5-1, the J gene TRBJ2-3; a weak D match, TRBD2 (6 bases). Germline loops: CDR1 SGHRS, CDR2 YFSETQ. This CDR3 has 14 amino acids. V was shortened by 3 bases and J by 3 bases, with 11 bases between the two germline ends. CDR3 sequence (DNA): TGCGCCAGCAGCTCTCGACTAGAAACAGATACGCAGTATTTT. It is translated as CASSSRLETDTQYF.

This chain connects TRBV10-3 to TRBJ2-5, with unresolved D. The V and J ends lost 6 bases and 2 bases respectively, with 4 bases between them. Germline CDR1 reads ENHRY; CDR2 reads SYGVKD. CDR3 size: 11 residues. The CDR3 is CAIRTQETQYF. The CDR3 region has the DNA TGTGCCATCAGAACGCAAGAGACCCAGTACTTC.

The genes are TRBV7-9 and TRBJ2-3, with D perhaps matching TRBD1 (5 bases). V was pared by 6 bases and J by 3 bases, with 16 bases between. The CDR3 has 15 amino acids. The germline gives CDR1 SEHNR, CDR2 FQNEAQ (reference sequence). Here the CDR3 reads CASRRQGSATDTQYF. The CDR3 DNA reads as TGTGCCAGCAGGCGTCAGGGCTCTGCAACAGATACGCAGTATTTT.

V usage is TRBV2 and J usage is TRBJ1-5, with 11 bases that match TRBD1. The germline gives CDR1 SNHLY, CDR2 FYNNEI. V shed 5 bases, J shed 3 bases, and the junction held 3 bases outside the gene matches. The CDR3 runs 15 residues. DNA for the CDR3: TGTGCCAGCAGTCCGGGACAGGGGGACAATCAGCCCCAGCATTTT. This translates into CASSPGQGDNQPQHF.

As concerns this clone: The junction differs from germline at one of its ends, possibly a read error. The J gene is TRBJ1-1, the V gene TRBV30; unclear D gene. The CDR3 has 12 amino acids. From germline, CDR1 is GTSNPN and CDR2 SVGIG (reference sequence). This CDR3 is CAWRGRNTEVFF. The CDR3 bases are TGTGCCTGGAGGGGAAGAAACACTGAAGTTTTCTTT.